This T cell receptor beta chain was sequenced for a study of T cells in Graves' hyperthyroidism and ophthalmopathy. This clonotype has at least ten counts. The V end was cut by 0 bases, the J end by 6 bases, with 17 bases between. Germline CDR1 reads MNHEY; CDR2 reads SVGEGT. CDR3 size: 17 residues. RNA transcripts served as the template for amplifying TCR beta CDR3 regions. HTBI primers were employed in a first-round RT-PCR of the TCR CDR3. TCRdb recomputed calls from the multiplex PCR reads with MiXCR, one row per CDR3 protein. The sample lists 400,000 to 500,000 distinct CDR3 sequences, about 15% occurring once.

This TCR derives from a woman younger than 35 with Graves' hyperthyroidism. The V gene is TRBV6-2 or TRBV6-3, the J gene TRBJ2-2, with D perhaps matching TRBD2 (5 bases). Sequencing was performed on blood. In nucleotides, the CDR3 is TGTGCCAGCAGTTACTCGAAGGGAGTCTTCGGGGCCGGGGAGCTGTTTTTT. Translated, it gives CASSYSKGVFGAGELFF.